Listed below are T cell receptor beta chains from one sample, sequenced in a study of blood T cell repertoires in COVID-19. The data were produced by immunoSEQ multiplex PCR, yet TCRdb's version contains in-frame clones alone and is incomplete. The data hold about 130,000 clones, with more than 80% observed a single time. The sample consisted of peripheral blood. The receptors were sampled from a woman aged 60 to 75 with acute or convalescent COVID-19. The CDR3 runs from the conserved cysteine through the conserved F or W. D genes are given only for firm matches. Rows may omit the clone size; those that give it use once, few, many or a size class.

>TRBJ2-2|TRBD1|TRBV3-1/TRBV3-2|NA
CASSLKRARDRVTGELFF
TGTGCCAGCAGCCTCAAGAGAGCCCGGGACAGGGTTACCGGGGAGCTGTTTTTT
>TRBJ2-1|NA|TRBV11-2|NA
CASSLERVTSEQFF
TGTGCCAGCAGCCTCGAGAGAGTTACTAGTGAGCAGTTCTTC
>TRBJ1-2|TRBD1|TRBV2|NA
CASILGTGRWGYTF
TGTGCCAGCATCCTTGGGACAGGCCGGTGGGGCTACACCTTC
>TRBJ1-5|TRBD1|TRBV25-1|few
CASRETGVNQPQHF
TGTGCCAGCAGGGAGACAGGGGTAAATCAGCCCCAGCATTTT
>TRBJ1-5|TRBD1|TRBV4-1|NA
CASSQENRGLPQHF
TGCGCCAGCAGCCAGGAGAACAGGGGACTGCCCCAGCATTTT
>TRBJ1-1|NA|TRBV29-1|NA
CSVDQSVNTEAFF
TGCAGCGTTGACCAGTCTGTGAACACTGAAGCTTTCTTT
>TRBJ1-1|NA|TRBV7-3|few
CASSAAAGGQAFF
TGTGCCAGCAGCGCAGCGGCAGGCGGCCAAGCTTTCTTT
>TRBJ2-2|NA|TRBV3-1/TRBV3-2|NA
CASSPEWGNTGELFF
TGTGCCAGCAGCCCCGAGTGGGGCAACACCGGGGAGCTGTTTTTT
>TRBJ2-7|TRBD1|TRBV29-1|NA
CSVGPDRGWEQYF
TGCAGCGTTGGCCCTGACAGGGGTTGGGAGCAGTACTTC
>TRBJ2-3|TRBD2|TRBV7-8|NA
CASPTRLAGTKPTDTQYF
TGTGCCAGCCCTACCCGACTAGCGGGGACAAAGCCCACAGATACGCAGTATTTT
>TRBJ1-2|TRBD1|TRBV24-1|NA
CATRGTGTPSGYTF
TGTGCCACCAGGGGGACAGGGACCCCCTCTGGCTACACCTTC
>TRBJ2-5|TRBD1|TRBV10-3|NA
CAISEGQGPYLAETQYF
TGTGCCATCAGTGAGGGACAGGGGCCCTATCTGGCGGAGACCCAGTACTTC
>TRBJ2-3|NA|TRBV5-1|NA
CASQVNRAPADTQYF
TGCGCCAGCCAAGTAAACAGGGCCCCCGCAGATACGCAGTATTTT
>TRBJ2-3|NA|TRBV27|NA
CASRLTGARTANTQYF
TGTGCCAGCAGGCTAACTGGGGCCCGAACGGCAAATACGCAGTATTTT
>TRBJ2-1|NA|TRBV18|NA
CASSPPAGVKEQFF
TGTGCCAGCTCACCACCGGCGGGCGTCAAGGAGCAGTTCTTC
>TRBJ1-1|TRBD1|TRBV10-3|NA
CAISNRGNEAFF
TGTGCCATCAGTAACAGGGGTAATGAAGCTTTCTTT
>TRBJ2-3|NA|TRBV10-3|NA
CAISESPTSTDTQYF
TGTGCCATCAGTGAGTCCCCCACTAGCACAGATACGCAGTATTTT
>TRBJ1-1|TRBD1|TRBV7-2|NA
CASSRDRGSPEAFF
TGTGCCAGCAGCCGGGACAGGGGCTCCCCTGAAGCTTTCTTT
>TRBJ2-5|NA|TRBV30|NA
CAWRAEWSEETQYF
TGTGCCTGGAGGGCCGAGTGGAGTGAAGAGACCCAGTACTTC
>TRBJ2-1|NA|TRBV5-1|NA
CASSPTLTTAEQFF
TGCGCCAGCAGCCCCACGCTAACGACAGCCGAGCAGTTCTTC
>TRBJ1-1|NA|TRBV19|NA
CASSITGRETEAFF
TGTGCCAGTAGTATTACAGGGAGGGAAACTGAAGCTTTCTTT
>TRBJ2-7|TRBD1|TRBV12-5|NA
CASGPDYRGAYEQYF
TGTGCTAGTGGTCCCGATTACAGGGGGGCCTACGAGCAGTACTTC
>TRBJ2-1|TRBD1|TRBV9|NA
CASSVEPGQSYNEQFF
TGTGCCAGCAGCGTAGAACCGGGACAGTCCTACAATGAGCAGTTCTTC
>TRBJ1-2|NA|TRBV20-1|NA
CSAYPGDGYTF
TGCAGTGCTTATCCGGGGGACGGCTACACCTTC
>TRBJ2-1|TRBD2|TRBV2|NA
CASKWTSNNEQFF
TGTGCCAGCAAGTGGACTAGCAACAATGAGCAGTTCTTC
>TRBJ2-5|NA|TRBV2|few
CASSEFAGQTQYF
TGTGCCAGCAGTGAGTTTGCAGGGCAGACCCAGTACTTC
>TRBJ1-3|NA|TRBV6-1|NA
CASSENSGNTIYF
TGTGCCAGCAGTGAAAACAGTGGAAACACCATATATTTT
>TRBJ1-2|NA|TRBV5-1|NA
CASSSSGAGTVGYTF
TGCGCCAGCAGCTCGAGTGGGGCCGGAACGGTAGGCTACACCTTC
>TRBJ1-2|TRBD1|TRBV2|NA
CAIGQGYGYTF
TGTGCCATCGGACAGGGCTATGGCTACACCTTC
>TRBJ2-5|NA|TRBV2|once
CASGEIETQYF
TGTGCCAGCGGGGAGATAGAGACCCAGTACTTC
>TRBJ2-7|NA|TRBV6-2/TRBV6-3|NA
CASTPTRPSSYEQYF
TGTGCCAGCACCCCGACCCGACCTAGCTCCTACGAGCAGTACTTC
>TRBJ1-3|TRBD1|TRBV6-6|once
CASSPTGGFGPGNTIYF
TGTGCCAGCAGTCCGACAGGGGGTTTCGGGCCTGGAAACACCATATATTTT
>TRBJ2-7|NA|TRBV27|few
CASSTTGFYAYEQYF
TGTGCCAGCAGTACTACAGGGTTTTATGCCTACGAGCAGTACTTC
>TRBJ1-2|NA|TRBV5-1|NA
CASSLGHNYGYTF
TGCGCCAGCAGCTTGGGACACAACTATGGCTACACCTTC
>TRBJ1-1|NA|TRBV3-1/TRBV3-2|NA
CASSSGGARTEAFF
TGTGCCAGCAGCTCGGGTGGGGCCCGAACTGAAGCTTTCTTT
>TRBJ1-1|NA|TRBV27|NA
CASSYVADTEAFF
TGTGCCAGCAGTTACGTGGCAGACACTGAAGCTTTCTTT